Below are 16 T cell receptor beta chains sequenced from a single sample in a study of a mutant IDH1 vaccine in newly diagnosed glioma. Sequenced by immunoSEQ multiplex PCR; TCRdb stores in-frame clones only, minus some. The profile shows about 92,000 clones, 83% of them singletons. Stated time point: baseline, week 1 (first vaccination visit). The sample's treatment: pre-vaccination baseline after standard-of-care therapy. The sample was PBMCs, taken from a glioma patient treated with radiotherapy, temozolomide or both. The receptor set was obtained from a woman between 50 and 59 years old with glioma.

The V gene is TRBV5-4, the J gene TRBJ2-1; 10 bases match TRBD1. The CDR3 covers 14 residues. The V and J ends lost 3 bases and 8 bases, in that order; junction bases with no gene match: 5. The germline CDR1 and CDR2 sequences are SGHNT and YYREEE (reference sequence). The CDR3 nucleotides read TGTGCCAGCAGCTATGGGACAGGGGCGTATGAGCAGTTCTTC. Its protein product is CASSYGTGAYEQFF.

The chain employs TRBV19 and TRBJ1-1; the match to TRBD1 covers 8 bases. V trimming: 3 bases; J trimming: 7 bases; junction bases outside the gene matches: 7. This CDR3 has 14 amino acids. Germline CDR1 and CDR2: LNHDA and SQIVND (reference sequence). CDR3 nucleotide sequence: TGTGCCAGTAGTATTCAGGGGGCGAAAGATGAAGCTTTCTTT. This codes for CASSIQGAKDEAFF.

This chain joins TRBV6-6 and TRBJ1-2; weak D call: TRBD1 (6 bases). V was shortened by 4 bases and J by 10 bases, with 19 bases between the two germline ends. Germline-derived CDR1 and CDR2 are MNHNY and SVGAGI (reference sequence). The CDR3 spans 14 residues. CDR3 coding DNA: TGTGCCAGCAGTTCAGACGGGACACGCTCACTCTACACCTTC. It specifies CASSSDGTRSLYTF.

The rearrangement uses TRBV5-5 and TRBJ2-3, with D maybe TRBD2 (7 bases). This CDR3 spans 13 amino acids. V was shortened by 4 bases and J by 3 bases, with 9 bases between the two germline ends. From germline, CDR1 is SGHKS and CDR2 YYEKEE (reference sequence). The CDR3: CASSGGATDTQYF. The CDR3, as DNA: TGTGCCAGCAGCGGGGGGGCAACAGATACGCAGTATTTT.

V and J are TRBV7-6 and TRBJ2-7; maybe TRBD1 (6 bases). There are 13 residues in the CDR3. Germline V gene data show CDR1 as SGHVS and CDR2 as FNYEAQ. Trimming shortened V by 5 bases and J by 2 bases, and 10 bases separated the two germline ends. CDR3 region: CASSPGVTYEQYF. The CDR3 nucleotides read TGTGCCAGCAGCCCAGGGGTAACCTACGAGCAGTACTTC.

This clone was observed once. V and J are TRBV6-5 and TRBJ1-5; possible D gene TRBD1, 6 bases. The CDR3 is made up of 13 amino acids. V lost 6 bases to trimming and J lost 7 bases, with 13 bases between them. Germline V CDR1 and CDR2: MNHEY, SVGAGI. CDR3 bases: TGTGCCAGCAGACAGGGTGTTTCGCAGCCCCAGCATTTT. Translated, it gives CASRQGVSQPQHF.

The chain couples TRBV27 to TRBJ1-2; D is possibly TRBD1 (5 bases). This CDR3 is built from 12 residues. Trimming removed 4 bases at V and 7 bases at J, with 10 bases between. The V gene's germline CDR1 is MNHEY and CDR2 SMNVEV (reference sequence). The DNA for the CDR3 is TGTGCCAGCAGTTCGGGACCTGCTGGCTACACCTTC. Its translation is CASSSGPAGYTF.

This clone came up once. CDR3 sequence (DNA): TGTGCCAGCAGCGAAAAATCGACAGACCTCTATGGCTACACCTTC. Amino acids: CASSEKSTDLYGYTF. The chain recombines TRBV9 with TRBJ1-2; tentative D call: TRBD1 (5 bases). Germline V CDR1 and CDR2: SGDLS, YYNGEE. This CDR3 contains 15 residues. The germline V and J ends were trimmed by 3 bases and 4 bases, with 16 bases remaining between them.

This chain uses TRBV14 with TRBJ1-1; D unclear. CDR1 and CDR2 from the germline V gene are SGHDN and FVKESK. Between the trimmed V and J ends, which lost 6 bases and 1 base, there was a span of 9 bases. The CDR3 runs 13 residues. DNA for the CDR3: TGTGCCAGCAGATCAGATGGGAACACTGAAGCTTTCTTT. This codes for CASRSDGNTEAFF.

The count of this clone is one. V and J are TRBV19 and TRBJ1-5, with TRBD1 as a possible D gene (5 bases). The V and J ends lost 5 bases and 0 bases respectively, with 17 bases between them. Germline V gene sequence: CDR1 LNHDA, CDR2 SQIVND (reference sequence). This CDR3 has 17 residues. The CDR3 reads CASSQPGGNDSNQPQHF. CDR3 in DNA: TGTGCCAGTAGTCAACCCGGGGGGAATGATAGCAATCAGCCCCAGCATTTT.

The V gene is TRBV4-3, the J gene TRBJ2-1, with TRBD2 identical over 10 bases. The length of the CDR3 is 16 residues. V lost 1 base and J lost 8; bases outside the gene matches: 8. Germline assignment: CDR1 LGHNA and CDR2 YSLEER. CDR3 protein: CASSQVAGGNRDEQFF. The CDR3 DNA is TGCGCCAGCAGCCAAGTAGCGGGGGGCAATAGGGATGAGCAGTTCTTC.

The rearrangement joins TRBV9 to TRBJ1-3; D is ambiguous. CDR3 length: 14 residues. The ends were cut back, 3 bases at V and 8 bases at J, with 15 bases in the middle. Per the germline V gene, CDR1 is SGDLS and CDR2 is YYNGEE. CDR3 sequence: CASSAINQADTIYF. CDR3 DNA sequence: TGTGCCAGCAGCGCGATAAATCAGGCGGACACCATATATTTT.

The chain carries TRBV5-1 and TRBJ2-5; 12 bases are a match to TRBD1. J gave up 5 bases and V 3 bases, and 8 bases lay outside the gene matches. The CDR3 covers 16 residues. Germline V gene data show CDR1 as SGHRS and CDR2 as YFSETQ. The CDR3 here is CASSSMGTGGPETQYF. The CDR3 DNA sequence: TGCGCCAGCAGCTCCATGGGGACAGGGGGCCCGGAGACCCAGTACTTC.

The CDR3 sequence: CASSYYEQYF. CDR3 DNA sequence: TGTGCCAGCAGTTACTACGAGCAGTACTTC. This chain links TRBV2 with TRBJ2-7; D remains unclear. The ends were cut back, 5 bases at V and 3 bases at J, with 2 bases in the middle. The CDR3 totals 10 residues. Germline values: CDR1 SNHLY, CDR2 FYNNEI.

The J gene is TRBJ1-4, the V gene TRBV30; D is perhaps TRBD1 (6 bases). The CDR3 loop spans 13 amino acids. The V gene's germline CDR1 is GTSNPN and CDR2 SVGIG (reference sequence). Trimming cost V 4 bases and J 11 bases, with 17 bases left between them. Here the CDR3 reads CAWIRGVDSKLFF. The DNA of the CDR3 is TGTGCCTGGATAAGAGGGGTGGACAGCAAACTGTTTTTT.

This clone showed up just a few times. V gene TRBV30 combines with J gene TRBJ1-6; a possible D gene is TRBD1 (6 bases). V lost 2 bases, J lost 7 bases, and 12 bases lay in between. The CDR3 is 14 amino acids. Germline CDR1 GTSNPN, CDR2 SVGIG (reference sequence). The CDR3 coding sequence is TGTGCCTGGAGTCTACAGGGAACCAATTCACCCCTCCACTTT. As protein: CAWSLQGTNSPLHF.